This T cell receptor beta chain emerged from a study of blood T cells in healthy people across ages. Individuals who donated were healthy Caucasians from Russia aged roughly 6 to 95. Roughly 10 milliliters of peripheral blood were drawn from each donor. With a J-beta primer mix and a sample-barcoded 5' primer, a second PCR ran roughly 6 to 11 cycles. Through a template-switch adaptor with 12 random nucleotides, each cDNA molecule received a tag. TCRdb redid the calling of the 5' RACE reads with MiXCR, one entry per CDR3 protein. The top ten hold around 0.75% of the sample, which has roughly 1 million distinct CDR3 sequences, around 25% seen once. J lost 8 bases, V lost 0 bases, and 8 bases had no gene match. Germline CDR1 DFQATT, CDR2 SNEGSKA (reference sequence). This CDR3 region has 16 residues. Only a few counts were recorded for this clonotype. This sample also appeared in a second study, on T cells of mothers and their children.

The clonotype was recovered from a girl aged 2 to 9 in good health. V and J are TRBV20-1 and TRBJ1-4; 11 bases line up with TRBD1. Material: blood. The DNA for the CDR3 is TGCAGTGCTAGAGATATTCCCGGGACAGGGGGAGAAAAACTGTTTTTT. As protein: CSARDIPGTGGEKLFF.